This T cell receptor (beta chain) emerged from a study of post-analysis software for immune sequencing data. Study outcomes and limitations: Elevated frequency relative to controls characterized several TRBV segments in patients, TRBV5-6, TRBV5-1 and TRBV20-1 among them. Strong co-clustering by F measure was evident for samples that had been prepared in the same batch.

This CDR3 spans 14 amino acids. Germline V gives CDR1 SNHLY, CDR2 FYNNEI. Deletions cut 5 bases from V and 7 bases from J, with 16 bases between. For this clonotype: What it recognizes is unknown.

cDNA libraries of TCR beta carried unique molecular identifiers. When about 0.95 to 10 million T cells were used, they gave 500,000 or so cDNA molecules. MiXCR was run by TCRdb on the PCR reads, yielding one entry per CDR3 protein. The profile shows some 700,000 distinct CDR3 sequences, 59% of them singletons. The chain couples TRBV2 to TRBJ2-3; tentative D call: TRBD2 (6 bases). This sequence originates from a girl aged 2 to 10 with multiple sclerosis. Sequencing used blood. The CDR3 DNA reads as TGTGCCAGCAGTAGCGGGTCATTTAGACATACGCAGTATTTT. Protein sequence: CASSSGSFRHTQYF.